These T cell receptor beta chains were read from a single sample in a study of cytomegalovirus exposure and HLA in healthy donors. This table comes from immunoSEQ multiplex PCR, and its TCRdb copy is limited to in-frame clones, with some not included. This table holds about 110,000 clones, almost 96% found once. Input material: PBMCs. The receptors here all came from a woman between 18 and 30 years old in good health and CMV-seronegative. Both conserved end residues are part of each CDR3. The order of the fields is clone size, J gene, V gene, D gene, CDR3 protein, CDR3 DNA. The D gene is left open where the match is weak. Clone size is stated in some rows and not others, as once, few, many or a class when expanded.

. | TRBJ2-7 | TRBV7-2 | . | CASSLTRQATYEQYF | TGTGCCAGCAGCTTAACTAGGCAGGCAACCTACGAGCAGTACTTC
. | TRBJ2-2 | TRBV28 | . | CASSLRRDTGELFF | TGTGCCAGCAGTCTCCGGCGGGACACCGGGGAGCTGTTTTTT
. | TRBJ2-5 | TRBV7-2 | . | CASSTTRGSGGRETQYF | TGTGCCAGCAGCACGACTAGAGGATCCGGGGGGCGTGAGACCCAGTACTTC
. | TRBJ1-2 | TRBV4-1 | TRBD1 | CASSHGQGKDYGYTF | TGCGCCAGCAGCCACGGACAGGGGAAGGACTATGGCTACACCTTC
. | TRBJ2-3 | TRBV18 | TRBD2 | CASSPQGLAGDTQYF | TGTGCCAGCTCACCTCAGGGACTAGCGGGGGATACGCAGTATTTT
. | TRBJ2-5 | TRBV5-5 | TRBD1 | CASTYVPGQGRETQYF | TGTGCCAGCACCTACGTACCAGGACAGGGGAGGGAGACCCAGTACTTC
. | TRBJ1-1 | TRBV5-4 | . | CASSLNGMNTEAFF | TGTGCCAGCAGCTTGAACGGGATGAACACTGAAGCTTTCTTT
. | TRBJ2-1 | TRBV27 | TRBD2 | CASRDASGASYNEQFF | TGTGCCAGCAGGGACGCTAGCGGGGCATCCTACAATGAGCAGTTCTTC
. | TRBJ2-5 | TRBV7-4 | TRBD1 | CASNLRQGRETQYF | TGTGCCAGCAACCTTCGACAGGGTCGGGAGACCCAGTACTTC
. | TRBJ1-3 | TRBV2 | . | CASSDIRGYSGNTIYF | TGTGCCAGCAGTGACATAAGGGGTTATTCTGGAAACACCATATATTTT
. | TRBJ1-1 | TRBV27 | . | CASRLYRPGMGRGTEAFF | TGTGCCAGCAGACTTTATCGGCCGGGGATGGGGAGGGGGACTGAAGCTTTCTTT
. | TRBJ1-5 | TRBV6-5 | . | CASSKLTGGGLPQHF | TGTGCCAGCAGCAAGTTAACTGGAGGTGGTTTGCCCCAGCATTTT
. | TRBJ2-7 | TRBV19 | . | CATRDSAYEQYF | TGTGCCACGCGGGACAGCGCCTACGAGCAGTACTTC
once | TRBJ2-1 | TRBV5-4 | TRBD2 | CASSSTSGVYNEQFF | TGTGCCAGCAGCTCGACTAGCGGAGTCTACAATGAGCAGTTCTTC
. | TRBJ2-1 | TRBV2 | TRBD1 | CASATGQGAIEQFF | TGTGCCAGCGCTACAGGACAGGGGGCCATTGAGCAGTTCTTC
. | TRBJ1-5 | TRBV5-1 | . | CASSLDGQEYQPQHF | TGCGCCAGCAGCTTGGACGGCCAGGAATATCAGCCCCAGCATTTT
. | TRBJ1-5 | TRBV6-1 | . | CASSEGDLGVQPQHF | TGTGCCAGCAGTGAAGGGGACTTGGGGGTTCAGCCCCAGCATTTT
. | TRBJ2-2 | TRBV28 | TRBD2 | CASSFRTSYTGELFF | TGTGCCAGCAGTTTCCGGACTAGCTACACCGGGGAGCTGTTTTTT
once | TRBJ1-2 | TRBV2 | . | CASSEGRANYGYTF | TGTGCCAGCAGTGAGGGCAGGGCTAACTATGGCTACACCTTC
. | TRBJ2-3 | TRBV7-9 | TRBD2 | CASTASGGTDTQYF | TGTGCCAGCACCGCTAGCGGGGGTACAGATACGCAGTATTTT
. | TRBJ2-2 | TRBV14 | . | CASSRLGELFF | TGTGCCAGCAGCCGACTCGGGGAGCTGTTTTTT
. | TRBJ1-1 | TRBV29-1 | TRBD1 | CSVASGQSTNTEAFF | TGCAGCGTTGCATCGGGACAGTCCACGAACACTGAAGCTTTCTTT
. | TRBJ2-3 | TRBV11-2 | TRBD2 | CASSLSGGNTDTQYF | TGTGCCAGCAGCTTATCGGGAGGCAACACAGATACGCAGTATTTT
once | TRBJ2-1 | TRBV6-5 | . | CASRGSQGHEQFF | TGTGCCAGCAGGGGGTCTCAGGGGCATGAGCAGTTCTTC
. | TRBJ2-7 | TRBV14 | TRBD2 | CASSPRGVRYEQYF | TGTGCCAGCAGCCCCCGGGGGGTGCGGTATGAGCAGTACTTC
. | TRBJ1-5 | TRBV9 | . | CASSTPRVNQPQHF | TGTGCCAGCAGCACCCCCAGGGTCAATCAGCCCCAGCATTTT
. | TRBJ2-3 | TRBV5-8 | . | CASSSGILTDTQYF | TGTGCCAGCAGCTCGGGGATTTTAACAGATACGCAGTATTTT
. | TRBJ2-7 | TRBV4-1 | . | CASSLESQTPYEQYF | TGCGCCAGCAGCCTTGAGTCCCAGACACCCTACGAGCAGTACTTC
. | TRBJ1-1 | TRBV7-3 | . | CASSSHQGTEAFF | TGTGCCAGCAGCTCTCACCAGGGCACTGAAGCTTTCTTT
. | TRBJ1-1 | TRBV6-1 | TRBD1 | CASSGLDRGLTEAFF | TGTGCCAGCAGTGGACTGGACAGGGGGCTCACTGAAGCTTTCTTT
. | TRBJ1-6 | TRBV4-1 | . | CASSQAGGKNSPLHF | TGCGCCAGCAGCCAAGCTGGGGGCAAAAATTCACCCCTCCACTTT
once | TRBJ2-5 | TRBV9 | . | CASSARQGGWETQYF | TGTGCCAGCAGCGCCAGACAGGGAGGTTGGGAGACCCAGTACTTC
. | TRBJ1-5 | TRBV25-1 | . | CASRGGEYQPQHF | TGTGCCAGCAGAGGGGGTGAATATCAGCCCCAGCATTTT
. | TRBJ2-3 | TRBV7-6 | TRBD2 | CASSFLAGGTDTQYF | TGTGCCAGCAGCTTTCTCGCGGGGGGGACAGATACGCAGTATTTT
. | TRBJ2-2 | TRBV30 | TRBD2 | CASLSPELAGPGELFF | TGTGCCTCATTAAGCCCCGAACTAGCGGGTCCCGGGGAGCTGTTTTTT
. | TRBJ2-2 | TRBV5-6 | TRBD2 | CASSSRREAKRSGELFF | TGTGCCAGCAGCTCCCGCCGGGAGGCTAAAAGGTCCGGGGAGCTGTTTTTT
once | TRBJ1-2 | TRBV16 | . | CASTPGEPRRPDYGYTF | TGTGCCAGCACCCCAGGGGAGCCCCGTCGACCTGATTATGGCTACACCTTC
once | TRBJ2-7 | TRBV29-1 | . | CSVGAEDYEQYF | TGCAGCGTTGGGGCGGAGGACTACGAGCAGTACTTC
. | TRBJ2-7 | TRBV28 | TRBD1 | CASSGTGSYEQYF | TGTGCCAGCAGTGGGACAGGCTCCTACGAGCAGTACTTC